This TCR beta chain comes out of a study of T cells after yellow fever vaccination (dated by TCRdb to between 2017 and 2020). About the investigation overall: Using CD3, CD45RA, CCR7 and CD95 staining, memory subsets (EM, EMRA, CM and Tscm) were sorted on a BD FACS Aria III. The SMART-Seq v4 Ultra Low Input RNA kit was used to prepare libraries from fractions with low cell numbers. To follow T-cell clones before and after primary and booster YFV17D yellow fever vaccination, bulk TCR alpha and beta repertoires were sequenced over time. Two healthy male donors made up the cohort, one aged 18 to 29 years and the other aged 30 to 39 years. Blood samples were taken at several timepoints before and after primary and secondary immunization, and bulk PBMC replicates and cell subsets were isolated. Sorting of memory subsets took place on days 0, 15 and 45 and at 18 months after primary vaccination, as well as on days 0, 15 and 45 after the 30-year booster.

The CDR3, cysteine through phenylalanine, is 17 amino acids long. The read is trimmed to its CDR3 DNA, 51 bases read in frame from base 1. Compared with germline, V lacks 0 bases and J lacks 9 bases; bases without a gene match: 11. In the germline V gene, CDR1 corresponds to LGHNA and CDR2 to YNFKEQ. In its sample, this clonotype was seen many times. Base qualities are not recorded, but no much larger clone differs from it by a single base. Paper-wide results and their limitations: The secondary T-cell response was found to be weaker but faster than the primary response, with a peak reached on day 5 rather than on day 15. A small fraction of clonotypes appeared in both the CD4 and CD8 compartments, likely as a result of convergent recombination. The study included only two donors, which limits how far the findings can be generalized. After the booster, most clones that had expanded after primary vaccination were detected again (over 95% of CD4 and around 88% of CD8), suggesting broad maintenance of memory. On day 0, almost all vaccine-responding clonotypes were found to be below detection in the sorted memory subsets. FACS-sorted repertoires could contain abundant contaminating clonotypes from the bulk population, so computational filtering was required.

TCR cDNA was made using 5'RACE template switching, a step that added a universal primer site and unique molecular identifiers. cDNA synthesis was primed from both the TCR alpha and TCR beta constant segments. Library amplification used two PCR steps, and the second PCR step added sample barcodes and sequencing adapters. Libraries were sequenced on Illumina HiSeq 2500 (2x100 bp) or NovaSeq (2x150 bp). Turning to the authors' computational methods: Demultiplexing of reads and collapsing into UMI consensus sequences were performed with MIGEC, and V(D)J alignment was carried out with MiXCR. Clonotypes responding to the vaccine were identified with edgeR on replicate PBMC samples, with the criteria of FDR below 0.01 and a log2 fold change above 5 up to day 15. Each bulk clonotype received a CD4 or CD8 identity based on whether the sequenced CD4 or CD8 repertoire contained that clonotype at higher abundance. To estimate how each clone was distributed across memory phenotypes, clonotype frequencies in memory subsets were weighted by FACS-sorted cell numbers. The public reads were run again by TCRdb, first through fastp at Q25 and then through MiXCR, and only productive beta chains were kept. Here each entry gathers all rows of one CDR3 protein and keeps the most common genes and DNA. The V and J calls, along with clone size, are taken from TCRdb and not from the paper's own processing. The sample yields roughly 30,000 distinct CDR3 sequences; roughly a tenth were counted once. Jointly, the top ten make up approximately 12% of the sample.

The label giving this sample's treatment or condition can be read as: live attenuated yellow fever vaccine strain. PBMCs were isolated from peripheral blood using a standard Ficoll-Paque protocol. The RNeasy Micro Kit was used to extract RNA from sorted memory subsets. The clonotype was recovered from a man aged 18 to 35 who received the YFV17D yellow fever vaccine. The sequencing here drew on PBMCs, either bulk or a sorted T-cell subset (CD4+, CD8+, memory, or dextramer-sorted; not recorded which), taken less than 16 days after the first yellow fever vaccination. The V and J segments used are TRBV4-2 and TRBJ2-1; 10 bases in the middle match TRBD2. The DNA sequence reads TGTGCCAGCAGCCAAGATAGTGGTAGCGGGGGGATCAGTGAGCAGTTCTTC. This translates into CASSQDSGSGGISEQFF.